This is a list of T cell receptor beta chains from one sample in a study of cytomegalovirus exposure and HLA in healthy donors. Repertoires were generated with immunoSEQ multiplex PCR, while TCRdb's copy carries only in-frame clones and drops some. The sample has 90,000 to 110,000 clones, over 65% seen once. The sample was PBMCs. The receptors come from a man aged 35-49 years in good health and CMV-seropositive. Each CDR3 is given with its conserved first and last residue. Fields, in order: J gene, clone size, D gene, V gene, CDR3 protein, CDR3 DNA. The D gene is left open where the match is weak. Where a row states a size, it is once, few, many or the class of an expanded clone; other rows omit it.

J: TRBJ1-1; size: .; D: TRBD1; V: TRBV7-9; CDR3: CASLGTGDTEAFF; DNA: TGTGCCAGCCTAGGGACAGGGGACACTGAAGCTTTCTTT
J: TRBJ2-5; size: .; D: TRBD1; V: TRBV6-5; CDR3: CASSPEGGVEETQYF; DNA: TGTGCCAGCAGCCCCGAAGGGGGCGTCGAGGAGACCCAGTACTTC
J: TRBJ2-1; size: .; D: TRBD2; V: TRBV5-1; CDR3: CASSLTGTRGEEQFF; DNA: TGCGCCAGCAGCTTGACCGGGACTAGGGGGGAGGAGCAGTTCTTC
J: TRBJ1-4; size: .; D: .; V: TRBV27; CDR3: CASSPLVKGEKLFF; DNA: TGTGCCAGCAGTCCCCTAGTTAAGGGGGAAAAACTGTTTTTT
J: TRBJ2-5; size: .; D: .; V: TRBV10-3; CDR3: CAIARVAAGSETQYF; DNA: TGTGCCATTGCACGGGTTGCGGCGGGGTCAGAGACCCAGTACTTC
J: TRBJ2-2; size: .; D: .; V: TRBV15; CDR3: CATSRVGAVGELFF; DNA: TGTGCCACCAGCAGAGTAGGGGCGGTGGGGGAGCTGTTTTTT
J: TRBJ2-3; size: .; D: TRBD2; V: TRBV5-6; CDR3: CASSLMMGGSADTQYF; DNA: TGTGCCAGCAGCTTGATGATGGGGGGGAGTGCAGATACGCAGTATTTT
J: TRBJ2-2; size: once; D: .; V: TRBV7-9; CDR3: CASSLGPSWGGRTGELFF; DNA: TGTGCCAGCAGCTTAGGCCCATCGTGGGGGGGCCGCACCGGGGAGCTGTTTTTT
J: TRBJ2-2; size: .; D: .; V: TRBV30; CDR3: CAWSDPGHPPGELFF; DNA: TGTGCCTGGAGTGACCCGGGACACCCCCCCGGGGAGCTGTTTTTT
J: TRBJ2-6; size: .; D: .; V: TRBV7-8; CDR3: CASSLAWYSGANGLTF; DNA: TGTGCCAGCAGCTTAGCCTGGTACTCTGGGGCCAACGGCCTGACTTTC
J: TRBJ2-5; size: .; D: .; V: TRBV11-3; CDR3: CASSLEGREVETQYF; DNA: TGTGCCAGCAGCCTAGAGGGCAGGGAAGTGGAGACCCAGTACTTC
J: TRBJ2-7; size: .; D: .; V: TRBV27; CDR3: CASSLSITYEQYF; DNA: TGTGCCAGCAGTTTATCCATTACTTACGAGCAGTACTTC
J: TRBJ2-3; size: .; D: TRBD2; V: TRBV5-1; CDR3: CASSLSGRSADTQYF; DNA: TGCGCCAGCAGCTTGAGCGGGAGGTCAGCAGATACGCAGTATTTT
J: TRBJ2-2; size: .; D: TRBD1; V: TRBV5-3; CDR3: CARSIPRDRGNNTGELFF; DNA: TGTGCCAGAAGCATTCCCCGGGACAGGGGGAACAACACCGGGGAGCTGTTTTTT
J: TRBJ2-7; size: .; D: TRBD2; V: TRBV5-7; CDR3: CASSLGTSGRSEQYF; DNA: TGTGCCAGCAGCCTCGGGACTAGCGGGAGGAGCGAGCAGTACTTC
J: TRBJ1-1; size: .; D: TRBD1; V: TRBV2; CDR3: CASSGDRTGEMNTEAFF; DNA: TGTGCCAGCAGTGGGGACCGGACAGGGGAAATGAACACTGAAGCTTTCTTT
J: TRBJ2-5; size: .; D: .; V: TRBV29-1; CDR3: CSVVDTYQETQYF; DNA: TGCAGCGTCGTGGACACATACCAAGAGACCCAGTACTTC
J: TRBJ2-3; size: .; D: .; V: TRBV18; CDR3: CASSHMDTQYF; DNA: TGTGCCAGCTCACATATGGATACGCAGTATTTT
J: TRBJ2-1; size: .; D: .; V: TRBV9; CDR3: CASSVDPPRVNEQFF; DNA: TGTGCCAGCAGCGTAGACCCCCCCCGGGTCAATGAGCAGTTCTTC
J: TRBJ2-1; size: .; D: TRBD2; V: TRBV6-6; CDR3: CASSGGYNEQFF; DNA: TGTGCCAGCAGCGGGGGGTACAATGAGCAGTTCTTC
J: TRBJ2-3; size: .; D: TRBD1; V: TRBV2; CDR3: CASSEVLTGVDTQYF; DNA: TGTGCCAGCAGTGAAGTCCTTACAGGGGTCGATACGCAGTATTTT
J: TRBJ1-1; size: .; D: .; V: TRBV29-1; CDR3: CSVEATAGLTEAFF; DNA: TGCAGCGTTGAGGCCACTGCAGGGCTCACTGAAGCTTTCTTT
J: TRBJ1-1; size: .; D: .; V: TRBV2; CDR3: CASNEEGSTEAFF; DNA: TGTGCCAGCAACGAGGAGGGATCCACTGAAGCTTTCTTT
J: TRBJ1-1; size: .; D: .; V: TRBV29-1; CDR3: CSVVPGITEAFF; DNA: TGCAGCGTTGTTCCAGGGATAACTGAAGCTTTCTTT
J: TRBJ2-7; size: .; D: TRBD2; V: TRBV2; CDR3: CASTGTSSYEQYF; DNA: TGTGCCAGCACCGGGACTAGCTCCTACGAGCAGTACTTC
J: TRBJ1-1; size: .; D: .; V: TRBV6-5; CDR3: CASSYSTGGAEAFF; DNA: TGTGCCAGCAGTTACTCGACCGGGGGAGCTGAAGCTTTCTTT
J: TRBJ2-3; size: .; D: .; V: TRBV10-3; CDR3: CAISETDTTLGVPTDTQYF; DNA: TGTGCCATCAGTGAGACCGACACCACCCTAGGGGTTCCCACAGATACGCAGTATTTT
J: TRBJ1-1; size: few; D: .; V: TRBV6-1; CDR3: CASSDRGGTGHTEAFF; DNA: TGTGCCAGCAGTGATAGGGGAGGAACCGGACACACTGAAGCTTTCTTT
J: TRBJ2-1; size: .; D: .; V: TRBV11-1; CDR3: CASSLRGGSYNEQFF; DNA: TGTGCCAGCAGCTTACGCGGTGGGTCCTACAATGAGCAGTTCTTC
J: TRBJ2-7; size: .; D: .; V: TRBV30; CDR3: CAWSVKWGPVEQYF; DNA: TGTGCCTGGAGTGTAAAATGGGGGCCCGTCGAGCAGTACTTC
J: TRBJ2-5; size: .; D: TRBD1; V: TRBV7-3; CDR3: CASSLQGAGETQYF; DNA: TGTGCCAGCAGCTTACAGGGGGCCGGAGAGACCCAGTACTTC
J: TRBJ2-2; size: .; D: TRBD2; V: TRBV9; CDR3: CASSGAGGITGELFF; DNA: TGTGCCAGCAGCGGAGCGGGAGGGATCACCGGGGAGCTGTTTTTT
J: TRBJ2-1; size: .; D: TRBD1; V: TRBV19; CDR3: CASSIGRQGYNEQFF; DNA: TGTGCCAGTAGTATAGGGAGACAGGGATACAATGAGCAGTTCTTC
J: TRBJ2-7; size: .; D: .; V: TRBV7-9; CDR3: CASSLTKQGVGYEQYF; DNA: TGTGCCAGCAGCTTAACTAAACAGGGCGTAGGCTACGAGCAGTACTTC
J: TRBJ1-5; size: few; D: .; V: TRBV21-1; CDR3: CASSNVDIFYQPQHF; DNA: TGTGCCAGCAGCAACGTAGACATCTTTTATCAGCCCCAGCATTTT
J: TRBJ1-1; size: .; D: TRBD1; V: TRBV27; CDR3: CASRGQGNTEAFF; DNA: TGTGCCAGCAGGGGACAGGGGAACACTGAAGCTTTCTTT
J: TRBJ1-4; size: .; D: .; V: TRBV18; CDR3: CASSPPTATNEKLFF; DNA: TGTGCCAGCTCACCACCGACAGCAACTAATGAAAAACTGTTTTTT
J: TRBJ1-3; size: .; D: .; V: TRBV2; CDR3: CASRTIQGTGNTIYF; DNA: TGTGCCAGCAGAACAATACAGGGAACTGGAAACACCATATATTTT
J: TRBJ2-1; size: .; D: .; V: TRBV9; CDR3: CASSVADHNEQFF; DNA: TGTGCCAGCAGCGTAGCAGATCACAATGAGCAGTTCTTC
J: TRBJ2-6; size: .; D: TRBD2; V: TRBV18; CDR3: CASSPGLAGQLSGANGLTF; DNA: TGTGCCAGCTCACCAGGCCTAGCGGGACAGCTCTCTGGGGCCAACGGCCTGACTTTC
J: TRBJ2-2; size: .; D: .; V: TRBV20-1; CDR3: CRDDRTGELFF; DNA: TGCAGGGACGACAGAACCGGGGAGCTGTTTTTT
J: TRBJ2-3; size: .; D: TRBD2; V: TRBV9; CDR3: CASSVLSGLPDTQYF; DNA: TGTGCCAGCAGCGTCCTCTCGGGACTACCTGATACGCAGTATTTT
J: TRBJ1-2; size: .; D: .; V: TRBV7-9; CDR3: CASSLGQGPESYTF; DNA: TGTGCCAGCAGCTTAGGGCAGGGCCCGGAGAGCTACACCTTC
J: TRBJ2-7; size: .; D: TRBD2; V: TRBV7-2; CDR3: CASSLARLAGEQYF; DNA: TGTGCCAGCAGCTTAGCGCGACTAGCAGGGGAGCAGTACTTC
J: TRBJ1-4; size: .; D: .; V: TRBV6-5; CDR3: CASSRAGFTNEKLFF; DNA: TGTGCCAGCAGCCGTGCGGGGTTCACTAATGAAAAACTGTTTTTT
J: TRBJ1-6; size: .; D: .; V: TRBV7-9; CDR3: CASSSTGNSPLHF; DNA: TGTGCCAGCAGCTCCACAGGGAATTCACCCCTCCACTTT
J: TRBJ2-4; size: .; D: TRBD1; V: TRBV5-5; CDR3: CASSFDGTGATQYF; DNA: TGTGCCAGCAGCTTCGACGGGACAGGTGCGACTCAGTACTTC
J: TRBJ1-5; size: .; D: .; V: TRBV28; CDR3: CASRGGRLNQPQHF; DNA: TGTGCCAGCAGGGGGGGACGGTTAAATCAGCCCCAGCATTTT
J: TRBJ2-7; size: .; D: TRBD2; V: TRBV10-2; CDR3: CASGGLAVYEQYF; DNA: TGCGCCAGCGGGGGACTAGCGGTCTACGAGCAGTACTTC
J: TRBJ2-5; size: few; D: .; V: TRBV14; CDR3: CASSQDQRRETQYF; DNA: TGTGCCAGCAGCCAAGATCAACGGAGAGAGACCCAGTACTTC